These T cell receptor beta chains were read from a single sample in a study of blood T cell repertoires in COVID-19. The repertoire was sequenced with immunoSEQ multiplex PCR; TCRdb's copy has only in-frame clones and lacks some. The repertoire has about 160,000 clones, more than 65% of them found once; the top ten carry about a sixth. The sample consisted of PBMCs or T cells enriched from blood (not recorded which). These receptors all come from a man aged 60-69 years who had recovered from COVID-19. Each CDR3 is given with its conserved first and last residue. A D gene is named only where the DNA matches it firmly. Clone sizes are given selectively: once, few, many, or a class where the clone is expanded.

TRBD1 | TRBJ1-1 | TRBV5-1 | NA | CASSAKTGANTEAFF | TGCGCCAGCAGCGCAAAGACAGGGGCGAACACTGAAGCTTTCTTT
TRBD1 | TRBJ2-1 | TRBV5-1 | NA | CASSQVRGPGNEQFF | TGCGCCAGCAGCCAGGTTAGGGGGCCAGGCAATGAGCAGTTCTTC
NA | TRBJ1-2 | TRBV29-1 | NA | CSVEGELSSNYGYTF | TGCAGCGTTGAAGGCGAACTAAGTTCTAACTATGGCTACACCTTC
TRBD2 | TRBJ2-1 | TRBV7-8 | NA | CASSTTLAGGTNEQFF | TGTGCCAGCAGCACCACACTAGCGGGGGGGACCAATGAGCAGTTCTTC
TRBD2 | TRBJ2-1 | TRBV5-1 | NA | CASSERELNEQFF | TGCGCCAGCAGCGAGCGGGAACTCAATGAGCAGTTCTTC
NA | TRBJ1-1 | TRBV3-1/TRBV3-2 | NA | CASSQGGRNTEAFF | TGTGCCAGCAGCCAAGGCGGGAGGAACACTGAAGCTTTCTTT
NA | TRBJ2-1 | TRBV5-6 | NA | CASSLLGRDEQFF | TGTGCCAGCAGCTTGCTCGGGCGGGATGAGCAGTTCTTC
TRBD2 | TRBJ2-5 | TRBV7-9 | NA | CASSFNAGGGQETQYF | TGTGCCAGCAGCTTCAATGCGGGGGGAGGACAAGAGACCCAGTACTTC
NA | TRBJ1-2 | TRBV28 | once | CASQTLYGYTF | TGTGCCAGTCAGACACTTTATGGCTACACCTTC
NA | TRBJ1-2 | TRBV7-9 | NA | CASSPLVGGFSTSYTF | TGTGCCAGCAGCCCCCTCGTAGGGGGATTCTCTACGAGCTACACCTTC
TRBD1 | TRBJ2-7 | TRBV28 | once | CASSSAPGTGIPYEQYF | TGTGCCAGCAGTTCGGCACCAGGGACAGGGATTCCCTACGAGCAGTACTTC
TRBD1 | TRBJ2-3 | TRBV4-2 | NA | CASSQAGGSRTDTQYF | TGTGCCAGCAGCCAAGCAGGGGGAAGCCGCACAGATACGCAGTATTTT
NA | TRBJ2-1 | TRBV7-6 | NA | CASSSEGGYNEQFF | TGTGCCAGCAGCTCCGAGGGGGGGTACAATGAGCAGTTCTTC
TRBD1 | TRBJ2-4 | TRBV5-1 | NA | CASRNRGSDIQYF | TGCGCCAGCAGAAACAGGGGGAGCGACATTCAGTACTTC
NA | TRBJ1-2 | TRBV7-3 | NA | CASSAQGGGDGYTF | TGTGCCAGCAGCGCACAGGGTGGAGGAGATGGCTACACCTTC
TRBD1 | TRBJ2-2 | TRBV7-3 | once | CASSFGTGNSGELFF | TGTGCCAGCAGCTTCGGGACAGGGAACTCCGGGGAGCTGTTTTTT
NA | TRBJ1-1 | TRBV10-3 | once | CAIRRAEQRPEAFF | TGTGCCATCAGGCGGGCCGAACAACGCCCTGAAGCTTTCTTT
TRBD2 | TRBJ2-1 | TRBV5-1 | NA | CASSLLSGGRNEQFF | TGCGCCAGCAGCTTGTTGAGCGGGGGCCGCAATGAGCAGTTCTTC
TRBD2 | TRBJ2-7 | TRBV5-4 | NA | CASSLRLAASYEQYF | TGTGCCAGCAGCTTGAGACTAGCGGCCTCCTACGAGCAGTACTTC
TRBD1 | TRBJ2-1 | TRBV7-2 | NA | CASSWTGTGGFGEQFF | TGTGCCAGCAGCTGGACCGGGACAGGGGGCTTCGGTGAGCAGTTCTTC
TRBD2 | TRBJ2-7 | TRBV20-1 | few | CSASRTGGIAYEQYF | TGCAGTGCTAGTCGAACGGGAGGGATCGCCTACGAGCAGTACTTC
TRBD2 | TRBJ2-5 | TRBV18 | NA | CASSPTSQETQYF | TGTGCCAGCTCGCCGACTAGCCAGGAGACCCAGTACTTC
TRBD2 | TRBJ2-7 | TRBV28 | NA | CASSSGLAGVYEQYF | TGTGCCAGCAGCTCGGGACTAGCGGGAGTTTACGAGCAGTACTTC
NA | TRBJ1-5 | TRBV7-9 | NA | CASQGDNQPQHF | TGTGCCAGCCAAGGGGACAATCAGCCCCAGCATTTT
NA | TRBJ2-4 | TRBV28 | NA | CASSSTRRTDKNIQYF | TGTGCCAGCAGTTCAACCCGGAGGACAGATAAAAACATTCAGTACTTC
TRBD2 | TRBJ2-1 | TRBV3-1/TRBV3-2 | NA | CASGPISSGGVYNEQFF | TGTGCCAGCGGACCAATCTCTAGCGGGGGGGTTTACAATGAGCAGTTCTTC
NA | TRBJ1-6 | TRBV28 | NA | CASSLLGTSNSPLHF | TGTGCCAGCAGTTTATTAGGGACAAGTAATTCACCCCTCCACTTT
TRBD1 | TRBJ1-1 | TRBV19 | NA | CATRQGMNTEAFF | TGTGCCACCCGACAGGGTATGAACACTGAAGCTTTCTTT
NA | TRBJ2-7 | TRBV5-1 | NA | CASSGDLARSYEQYF | TGCGCCAGCAGCGGAGACCTCGCGCGGTCCTACGAGCAGTACTTC
TRBD2 | TRBJ2-5 | TRBV5-1 | NA | CASSPRTSVQETQYF | TGCGCCAGCAGCCCCAGGACTAGCGTGCAAGAGACCCAGTACTTC
TRBD1 | TRBJ1-6 | TRBV11-2 | NA | CASSFSRVETGWSPLHF | TGTGCCAGCAGCTTTTCCCGGGTAGAGACAGGGTGGTCACCCCTCCACTTT
TRBD1 | TRBJ1-4 | TRBV15 | NA | CATSSAGQGGSTNEKLFF | TGTGCCACCAGCAGTGCGGGACAGGGGGGTTCAACTAATGAAAAACTGTTTTTT
NA | TRBJ2-5 | TRBV7-3 | NA | CASSSGGSETQYF | TGTGCCAGCAGCTCTGGAGGATCAGAGACCCAGTACTTC
NA | TRBJ2-7 | TRBV24-1 | NA | CATSHGQGGSYEQYF | TGTGCCACCAGCCATGGGCAGGGGGGCTCCTACGAGCAGTACTTC
TRBD1 | TRBJ1-1 | TRBV14 | NA | CASSLTGGTEAFF | TGTGCCAGCAGTCTCACAGGGGGCACTGAAGCTTTCTTT
NA | TRBJ1-1 | TRBV27 | NA | CASSVTGYTEAFF | TGTGCCAGCAGTGTCACCGGTTACACTGAAGCTTTCTTT
NA | TRBJ1-1 | TRBV5-1 | NA | CASSFGFEGYSEAFF | TGCGCCAGCAGCTTCGGGTTTGAGGGTTACTCCGAAGCTTTCTTT
TRBD1 | TRBJ2-3 | TRBV13 | NA | CASRGQEDPDTQYF | TGTGCCAGCAGAGGACAGGAGGACCCAGATACGCAGTATTTT
TRBD2 | TRBJ2-4 | TRBV19 | few | CASSPRTSANKNIQYF | TGTGCCAGTAGTCCAAGGACTAGCGCGAACAAAAACATTCAGTACTTC
NA | TRBJ2-7 | TRBV7-3 | NA | CASSIGSSPYEQYF | TGTGCCAGCAGCATCGGGAGTAGCCCCTACGAGCAGTACTTC
TRBD2 | TRBJ2-3 | TRBV5-1 | once | CASSEGTNDRLGTQYF | TGCGCCAGCAGCGAGGGGACTAACGACAGATTGGGTACGCAGTATTTT
NA | TRBJ1-1 | TRBV5-5 | NA | CASSQRTVLMNTEAFF | TGTGCCAGCAGCCAAAGGACAGTCCTAATGAACACTGAAGCTTTCTTT
TRBD2 | TRBJ2-1 | TRBV7-8 | NA | CASSLGVLAGASGNEQFF | TGTGCCAGCAGCTTAGGGGTACTAGCGGGAGCTTCGGGGAATGAGCAGTTCTTC
NA | TRBJ1-1 | TRBV5-6 | once | CASSLEDSLYTEAFF | TGTGCCAGCAGCTTGGAGGACAGTTTGTACACTGAAGCTTTCTTT
NA | TRBJ2-2 | TRBV6-1 | NA | CASSEASGLGGELFF | TGTGCCAGCAGTGAAGCATCAGGGTTGGGCGGGGAGCTGTTTTTT
NA | TRBJ1-5 | TRBV28 | NA | CGVEGRNNQPQHF | TGTGGGGTTGAGGGAAGGAACAATCAGCCCCAGCATTTT